The T cell receptor beta chain under discussion was sequenced for a study of early stage breast cancer tumors. Profiling relied on immunoSEQ multiplex PCR, and the TCRdb table lists in-frame clones only, not all of them. The table records 25,000 to 30,000 clones, 80% of them present only once. Trimming took off 4 bases at V and 6 bases at J, with 19 bases between the two ends. The CDR3 extends over 15 amino acids. Looked up from germline, CDR1 is SGHTA and CDR2 is FQGNSA. This clonotype was sampled from a person aged 60 to 70 with breast cancer. Sequenced material: blood. This chain joins TRBV7-2 and TRBJ2-7; D may be TRBD2 (6 bases). The CDR3 is CASSSRQFLGSEQYF. As DNA, the CDR3 is TGTGCCAGCAGCTCACGACAGTTCCTCGGGAGCGAGCAGTACTTC.